The source of this T cell receptor beta chain is a study of blood T cell repertoires in COVID-19. Turning to the study itself: Material from acute and convalescent COVID-19 was sourced from the United States, Italy and Spain. The cDNA or gDNA used as material had been derived from T cells, B-cell-depleted T cells, or PBMCs.

Study processing details: Amplification with reference gene primers provided the estimates of nucleated cell counts. Measured with immunoSEQ multiplex PCR; TCRdb has only the in-frame clones, and not every one. V, J and clone size reflect that table, while D and trimming were determined from the DNA. Seen here are about 240,000 clones, about 80% observed once, and the top ten hold about 2%. CDR1 and CDR2 from the germline V gene are MNHEY and SVGAGI. This CDR3 has 14 residues. The trim removed 10 bases at V and 3 bases at J, leaving 7 bases unmatched. The chain combines TRBV6-5 with TRBJ1-5; 9 bases align to TRBD1. This sequence originates from a man under 40 who had recovered from COVID-19. Sequenced sample: peripheral blood. CDR3 amino acids: CATWTGEDNQPQHF. The CDR3 DNA sequence: TGTGCCACATGGACAGGGGAGGACAATCAGCCCCAGCATTTT.